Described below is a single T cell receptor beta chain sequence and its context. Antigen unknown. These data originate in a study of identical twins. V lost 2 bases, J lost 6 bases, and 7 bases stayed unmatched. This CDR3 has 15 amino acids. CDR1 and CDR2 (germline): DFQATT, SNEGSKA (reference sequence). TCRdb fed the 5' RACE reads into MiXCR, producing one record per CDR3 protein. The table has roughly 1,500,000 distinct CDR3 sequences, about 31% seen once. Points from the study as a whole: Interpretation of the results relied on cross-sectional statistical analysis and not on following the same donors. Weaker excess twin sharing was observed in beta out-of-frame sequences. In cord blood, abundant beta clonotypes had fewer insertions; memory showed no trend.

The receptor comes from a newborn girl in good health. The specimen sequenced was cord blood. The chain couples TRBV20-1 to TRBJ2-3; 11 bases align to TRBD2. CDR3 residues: CSARLAGGVRDTQYF. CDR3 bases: TGCAGTGCTAGACTAGCGGGAGGTGTAAGGGATACGCAGTATTTT.